These T cell receptor beta chains were read from a single sample in a study of CD8+CD57+ T cells in acquired aplastic anemia. In TCRdb, the reads were re-called with MiXCR into one record per CDR3 protein. Among hundreds of thousands of distinct CDR3 sequences listed, approximately 70% were seen once. Sequenced: sorted CD4+, CD8+, or CD8+CD57+ T cells (not recorded which) from PBMCs. These receptor sequences come from a human donor in good health, serving as a control. Both conserved end residues are part of each CDR3. The D gene is left open where the match is weak. Size is omitted from some rows. Given values are once, few, many or a class for expanded clones.

TRBV6-1	TRBD1	many	TRBJ2-7	TGTGCCAGCACCGGGACAGCGCTCTACGAGCAGTACTTC	CASTGTALYEQYF
TRBV7-6	TRBD2	NA	TRBJ2-7	TGTGCCAGCAGCCCGGGCCACACTAGCGGGGGGCTGGGGTTTCTGTACTTC	CASSPGHTSGGLGFLYF
TRBV7-2	NA	NA	TRBJ2-7	TGTGCCACCAGCACACATCGGCAGTTCGACGAGCAGTACTTC	CATSTHRQFDEQYF
TRBV12-3/TRBV12-4	TRBD1	many	TRBJ1-5	TGTGCCAGCAGTCCCTGGACAGGGGGGATAGTGGGCAATCAGCCCCAGCATTTT	CASSPWTGGIVGNQPQHF
TRBV5-5	NA	many	TRBJ2-1	TGTGCCAGCAGCTTGGGGTACTCCTACAATGAGCAGTTCTTC	CASSLGYSYNEQFF
TRBV2	NA	NA	TRBJ2-5	TGTGCCAGCAGTGGGGATCGCGACGAGACCCAGTACTTC	CASSGDRDETQYF
TRBV27	NA	NA	TRBJ2-7	TGTGCCAGCGAAGGGGGAGAGCAGTACTTC	CASEGGEQYF
TRBV2	NA	NA	TRBJ2-6	TGTGCCTGCAGTGGTTCCCGCTCTGGGGCCAGCGTCCTGACTTTC	CACSGSRSGASVLTF
TRBV2	NA	NA	TRBJ2-5	TGTGCCAGCAATCGGGTCCCAGAGACCCAGTACTTC	CASNRVPETQYF
TRBV7-9	NA	NA	TRBJ1-5	TGTGCCAGCCGACAGTTAACCGAGAAGCAGCCCCAGCATTTT	CASRQLTEKQPQHF
TRBV6-5	NA	NA	TRBJ2-7	TGTGCCAGCAGCCCGGGGGGCCCTTCCTACGAGCAGTACTTC	CASSPGGPSYEQYF
TRBV6-5	NA	NA	TRBJ1-1	TGTGCCAGCACCCGGGACGGAATAGGGACCACTGAAGCTTTCTTT	CASTRDGIGTTEAFF
TRBV5-1	NA	NA	TRBJ1-2	TGTGCCAGCAGCTTGGGGATCAGAATCAGCTATGGCTACACCTTC	CASSLGIRISYGYTF
TRBV12-3/TRBV12-4	NA	NA	TRBJ2-1	TGTGCCAGCAGGATGTCTTTTGCGAACAATGAGCAGTTCTTC	CASRMSFANNEQFF
TRBV7-7	NA	NA	TRBJ2-1	NA	CASTLGETQYFEQFF
TRBV11-2	NA	NA	TRBJ2-7	TGTGCCAGCACCCTACTCAGGGGAACGGGCGAGCAGTACTTC	CASTLLRGTGEQYF
TRBV5-1	NA	NA	TRBJ1-2	TGCGCCAGCAGCGGGGGAGGAAACAATTATGGCTACACCTTC	CASSGGGNNYGYTF
TRBV20-1	TRBD1	NA	TRBJ1-5	TGCAGTGGGGGGACAGGGAGCAATCAGCCCCAGCATTTT	CSGGTGSNQPQHF
TRBV7-2	NA	NA	TRBJ1-5	TGCGCCAGCAGCCATAATGGGGGATGCCTTCAGCCCCAGCATTTT	CASSHNGGCLQPQHF
TRBV2	NA	few	TRBJ2-7	TGTGCCAGCAGAGGACTTGAGTACGAGCAGTACTTC	CASRGLEYEQYF
TRBV20-1	TRBD1	NA	TRBJ1-1	TGCAGTGCTAGAGTACCTGGATCAGGGGGGAACACTGAAGCTTTCTTT	CSARVPGSGGNTEAFF
TRBV2	TRBD1	few	TRBJ2-1	TGTGCCAGCAGTGGCTTCGGGACAGGTGGAAATGAGCAGTTCTTC	CASSGFGTGGNEQFF
TRBV5-6	NA	many	TRBJ1-5	TGTGCCAGCAGCTCAGGAGTCAATCAGCCCCAGCATTTT	CASSSGVNQPQHF
TRBV5-1	TRBD2	many	TRBJ2-1	TGCGCCAGCAGCGCCACCCGGCAAGCGGGGCCCTACAATGAGCAGTTCTTC	CASSATRQAGPYNEQFF
TRBV29-1	NA	many	TRBJ2-1	TGCAGCGCACCCCGGGCCGGAAACAATGAGCAGTTCTTC	CSAPRAGNNEQFF
TRBV10-3	NA	NA	TRBJ2-7	TGTGCCAGCAGCGAGATAAGGGGGGCGTCCAATGAGCAGTACTTC	CASSEIRGASNEQYF
TRBV15	NA	NA	TRBJ2-7	TGTGCCACCAGCAGAGCGTTACGCGGAGACGAGCAGTACTTC	CATSRALRGDEQYF
TRBV10-3	NA	NA	TRBJ1-5	TGTGCCATCAAAGGGAATAGCAATCAGCCCCAGCATTTT	CAIKGNSNQPQHF
TRBV29-1	NA	NA	TRBJ2-1	TGCAGCGTGAATCTTAAACAGGGCTATGAGCAGTTCTTC	CSVNLKQGYEQFF
TRBV25-1	TRBD2	NA	TRBJ2-3	TGTGCCAGCAGTGCCCTAGCGGGGGCGGGTGATACGCAGTTCTTT	CASSALAGAGDTQFF
TRBV7-2	NA	few	TRBJ2-3	TGTGCCAGCAGCTTAACCTGGGGCAGTACAGGTACGCAGTATTTT	CASSLTWGSTGTQYF
TRBV7-3	NA	NA	TRBJ2-5	TGTGCCAGCAGTCCGGGGCCGCGAGAGACCCAGTACTTC	CASSPGPRETQYF
TRBV6-2/TRBV6-3	NA	many	TRBJ2-7	TGTGCCAGCAGCGACCGGAGGTACGAGCAGTACTTC	CASSDRRYEQYF
TRBV11-1	NA	NA	TRBJ2-1	TGTGCCAGCAGCTTAGGACTGGCTAGGGCTAGCTCCTACAATGAGCAGTTCTTC	CASSLGLARASSYNEQFF
TRBV20-1	NA	NA	TRBJ2-7	TGCAGTGCTAGTGAGACAGAGATGGCTAGGACGAAGGAGCAGTACTTC	CSASETEMARTKEQYF
TRBV14	NA	many	TRBJ2-1	TGTGCCAGCAGCCAATTACCAGGGATAACCTACAATGAGCAGTTCTTC	CASSQLPGITYNEQFF
TRBV7-6	TRBD1	NA	TRBJ1-3	TGTGCCAGCAGCTTAGCGACAGGGGGCAGGGATGGCTACTATTTT	CASSLATGGRDGYYF